The entry below gives a single T cell receptor beta chain sequence along with its context. The record originates from a study of blood T cell repertoires in COVID-19. With V trimmed by 3 bases and J by 5 bases, 4 bases remained unmatched. The CDR3 contains 15 residues. CDR1 is MGHDK, CDR2 SYGVNS, per germline. Assay: immunoSEQ multiplex PCR; the TCRdb copy retains only in-frame clones and omits some. The sample yields some 310,000 clones, nearly 90% seen once. The rearrangement joins TRBV25-1 to TRBJ2-2; TRBD1 matches at 9 bases. This clonotype originated in a woman between 35 and 50 years old with COVID-19, enrolled during active disease. The sample comprised peripheral blood. CDR3 protein: CASSEPGTGTGELFF. In DNA, the CDR3 is TGTGCCAGCAGTGAGCCCGGGACAGGGACCGGGGAGCTGTTTTTT.